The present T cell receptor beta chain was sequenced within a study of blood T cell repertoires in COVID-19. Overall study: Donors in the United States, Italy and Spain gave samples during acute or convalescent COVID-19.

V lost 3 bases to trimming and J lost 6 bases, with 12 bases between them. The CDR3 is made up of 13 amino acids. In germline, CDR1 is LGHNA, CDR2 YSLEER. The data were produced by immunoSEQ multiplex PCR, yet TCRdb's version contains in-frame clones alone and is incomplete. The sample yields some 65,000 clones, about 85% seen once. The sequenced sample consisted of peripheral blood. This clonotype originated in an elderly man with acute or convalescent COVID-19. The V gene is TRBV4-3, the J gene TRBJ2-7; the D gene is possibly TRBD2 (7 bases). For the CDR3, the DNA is TGCGCCAGCAGCCAGCTGCGGGGGCGCGAGCAGTACTTC. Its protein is CASSQLRGREQYF.